The 16 T cell receptor beta chains below come from one sample, sequenced in a study of T cells and Merkel cell carcinoma outcomes. Generated by immunoSEQ multiplex PCR, the TCRdb table keeps only in-frame clones and is missing some. The sample consists of 9,000 to 15,000 clones, about 95% of them appearing once. Sequencing was done on a sample of tumor tissue from Merkel cell carcinoma. The receptors shown here come from a human donor with Merkel cell carcinoma.

CDR3 in DNA: TGTGCCAGCAGCGTATCAGGGGGCCCGTTCACAGATACGCAGTATTTT. Amino acids: CASSVSGGPFTDTQYF. V usage is TRBV9 and J usage is TRBJ2-3, with 8 bases lining up with TRBD1. Germline V gene lookup returns CDR1 SGDLS and CDR2 YYNGEE. Unmatched junction bases numbered 6, after V lost 1 base and J lost 2 bases. The CDR3 length is 16 residues. The whole variable domain, remainder taken from reference TRBV9 and TRBJ2-3, is DSGVTQTPKHLITATGQRVTLRCSPRSGDLSVYWYQQSLDQGLQFLIQYYNGEERAKGNILERFSAQQFPDLHSELNLSSLELGDSALYFCASSVSGGPFTDTQYFGPGTRLTVL.

The genes are TRBV4-2 and TRBJ2-3; TRBD2 agrees at 9 bases. Germline CDR1 LGHNA, CDR2 YNFKEQ. The CDR3 loop spans 15 amino acids. The junction had 6 bases not matched to a gene; V was cut back by 0 bases and J by 8 bases. CDR3 sequence (DNA): TGTGCCAGCAGCCAAGAAGTTGGGCGGGAGGGTACGCAGTATTTT. The encoded protein is CASSQEVGREGTQYF.

The chain joins TRBV27 to TRBJ2-1, with D possibly matching TRBD2 (5 bases). Germline CDR1 reads MNHEY; CDR2 reads SMNVEV (reference sequence). CDR3 length: 15 amino acids. Trimming removed 7 bases at V and 3 bases at J, with 16 bases between. CDR3 in amino acids: CASTRTLANYNEQFF. The DNA of the CDR3 is TGTGCCAGCACTCGTACTCTAGCAAACTACAATGAGCAGTTCTTC.

V usage is TRBV7-9 and J usage is TRBJ2-7; 9 bases are shared with TRBD2. There are 15 residues in the CDR3. The J segment lost 4 bases and the V segment lost 5 bases, leaving 9 bases of the junction unmatched. Germline values: CDR1 SEHNR, CDR2 FQNEAQ (reference sequence). In nucleotides, the CDR3 is TGTGCCAGCAGCCTTTTAGCGGGAGAGTCTTACGAGCAGTACTTC. Translating it yields CASSLLAGESYEQYF.

This chain joins TRBV27 and TRBJ2-1; D might be TRBD1 (6 bases). CDR3 length: 17 residues. Trimming pared 6 bases from V and 1 base from J, leaving 19 bases between. The germline V gene encodes CDR1 MNHEY and CDR2 SMNVEV (reference sequence). The CDR3, as DNA: TGTGCCAGCAGCCGGCGACCTCGGACAGTTTCCTACAATGAGCAGTTCTTC. This encodes CASSRRPRTVSYNEQFF.

The V gene is TRBV18, the J gene TRBJ1-1; 7 bases fit TRBD1. The V gene's germline CDR1 is KGHSH and CDR2 LQKENI. V dropped 3 bases and J dropped 1; count of bases not matched to a gene: 5. CDR3 length: 15 residues. The DNA for the CDR3 is TGTGCCAGCTCACCCATCGACAGGGCGAACACTGAAGCTTTCTTT. It translates to CASSPIDRANTEAFF.

J is TRBJ2-1 and V is TRBV11-1; 15 bases line up with TRBD2. V lost 5 bases, J lost 7 bases, and 6 bases stayed unmatched. The CDR3 runs 16 residues. Germline CDR1 and CDR2: SGHAT and FQDESV (reference sequence). Here the CDR3 reads CASSPRTSGRGNEQFF. The DNA for the CDR3 is TGTGCCAGCAGCCCCAGGACTAGCGGGAGGGGGAATGAGCAGTTCTTC.

CDR3 DNA sequence: TGTGCCACCAGCCCTCGGACAGGGTCCCTCTCTGGGGCCAACGTCCTGACTTTC. Its protein is CATSPRTGSLSGANVLTF. This chain uses TRBV15 with TRBJ2-6; 8 bases align to TRBD1. CDR1 LNHNV and CDR2 YYDKDF come from the germline V gene (reference sequence). This CDR3 is 18 amino acids long. The ends lost 5 bases at V and 0 bases at J; junction bases unmatched: 9.

The rearrangement uses TRBV6-6 and TRBJ2-1; 7 bases agree with TRBD2. This CDR3 contains 14 residues. J was trimmed by 5 bases and V by 8 bases; bases with no gene match: 9. The germline CDR1 and CDR2 sequences are MNHNY and SVGAGI (reference sequence). The DNA for the CDR3 is TGTGCCAGCCGGGGCGGGAGAAACGACAATGAGCAGTTCTTC. Its translation is CASRGGRNDNEQFF.

To note about this clone: The junction shows a germline mismatch at one end, possibly a read error. V is TRBV29-1 and J is TRBJ2-3; TRBD2 aligns across 10 bases. Germline loops: CDR1 SQVTM, CDR2 ANQGSEA. CDR3 size: 16 residues. CDR3 nucleotide sequence: TGCAGCATTGACGGCGGACGGACTAGCGGTACAGATACGCAGTATTTT. As protein: CSIDGGRTSGTDTQYF.

This chain links TRBV9 with TRBJ2-1; 9 nucleotides agree with TRBD2. CDR1 and CDR2 from the germline V gene are SGDLS and YYNGEE. Unmatched junction bases numbered 7, after V lost 0 bases and J lost 6 bases. The CDR3 covers 16 residues. In DNA, the CDR3 is TGTGCCAGCAGCGTAGCTTCAGCGGGGGGTTTCAATGAGCAGTTCTTC. Its protein product is CASSVASAGGFNEQFF.

This chain uses TRBV10-3 with TRBJ2-3; D uncertain. Trimming removed 0 bases at V and 6 bases at J, with 4 bases between. Looked up from germline, CDR1 is ENHRY and CDR2 is SYGVKD. The CDR3 sequence is 12 residues long. CDR3 amino acids: CAISESGDTQYF. The CDR3 DNA reads TGTGCCATCAGTGAGTCGGGTGATACGCAGTATTTT.

Remarks on this clone: The germline gene is not matched at one end of the junction; a read error may be the cause. This sample also contains other DNA sequences that code for the same CDR3. This chain joins TRBV20-1 and TRBJ2-7; D call uncertain. Germline CDR1 is DFQATT and CDR2 is SNEGSKA (reference sequence). This CDR3 has 11 amino acids. This CDR3 reads CSARDDRSPYF. Written as DNA, the CDR3 is TGCAGTGCTAGAGATGACCGCTCCCCGTACTTT.

In its sample, this clone was seen once. CDR3 protein: CASSPSTSGRTGELFF. In nucleotides, the CDR3 is TGCGCCAGCAGCCCCTCGACTAGCGGGCGCACCGGGGAGCTGTTTTTT. The chain carries TRBV4-3 and TRBJ2-2, with TRBD2 matching 10 bases. Trimming at V came to 4 bases and at J to 4 bases, leaving 6 bases not matched to a gene. The CDR3 loop spans 16 amino acids. Germline assignment: CDR1 LGHNA and CDR2 YSLEER.

V and J are TRBV7-2 and TRBJ2-5; perhaps TRBD1 as D (5 bases). The V end lost 1 base, the J end lost 5 bases, and 14 bases lay between the germline ends. The CDR3 extends over 15 amino acids. Germline V CDR1 and CDR2: SGHTA, FQGNSA. The CDR3 protein is CASSLEFRAEETQYF. In DNA, the CDR3 is TGTGCCAGCAGCTTAGAGTTCAGGGCGGAGGAGACCCAGTACTTC. Filled out from reference TRBV7-2 and TRBJ2-5, the complete variable domain reads GAGVSQSPSNKVTEKGKDVELRCDPISGHTALYWYRQSLGQGLEFLIYFQGNSAPDKSGLPSDRFSAERTGGSVSTLTIQRTQQEDSAVYLCASSLEFRAEETQYFGPGTRLLVL.

V and J are TRBV7-2 and TRBJ1-1; TRBD1 matches at 9 bases. This CDR3 has 18 residues. Germline assignment: CDR1 SGHTA and CDR2 FQGNSA. Losses at the gene ends were 4 bases for V and 0 bases for J; bases not matched to a gene: 12. In DNA form, the CDR3 reads TGTGCCAGCAGCTCAATACCGGGACAGGGCAAATTGAACACTGAAGCTTTCTTT. Encoded protein: CASSSIPGQGKLNTEAFF.